This T cell receptor beta chain was recorded in a study of blood T cell repertoires in COVID-19. Living in under 30 US areas, the participants were between roughly 18 and 90 years of age. CDR3 size: 15 residues. V was cut by 3 bases and J by 5 bases, with 14 bases left in between. The germline gives CDR1 SGHVS, CDR2 FQNEAQ. In the original analysis: Quantification of nucleated cells was approximated via reference gene primer amplification. TCRdb keeps only in-frame clones here, not all; method: immunoSEQ multiplex PCR. From that table come the V and J calls and clone size; the DNA was used to work out D and trimming. This sample yields under 300,000 clones, of which 80% to 95% are seen a single time; 1.5% to 2% belongs to the top ten.

This receptor was identified in a young woman who had recovered from COVID-19. This sequence joins TRBV7-8 and TRBJ2-1; D gene unclear. The sequenced sample was PBMCs or T cells enriched from blood (not recorded which). For the CDR3, the DNA is TGTGCCAGCAGCTTTAATTCAGGTTGGGACAATGAGCAGTTCTTC. This encodes CASSFNSGWDNEQFF. The full variable domain, rest sourced from reference TRBV7-8 and TRBJ2-1, is GAGVSQSPRYKVAKRGQDVALRCDPISGHVSLFWYQQALGQGPEFLTYFQNEAQLDKSGLPSDRFFAERPEGSVSTLKIQRTQQEDSAVYLCASSFNSGWDNEQFFGPGTRLTVL.